Below are 14 T cell receptor beta chains sequenced from a single sample in a study of blood T cell repertoires in COVID-19. Some clones are missing from TCRdb's copy, which holds only in-frame ones; the method was immunoSEQ multiplex PCR. This table holds about 220,000 clones, 85% found once. Sequenced material: peripheral blood. The receptors originated from a man aged 50 or older who had recovered from COVID-19.

The chain combines TRBV18 with TRBJ1-4; no clear D gene. The CDR3 contains 13 residues. Per germline, CDR1 KGHSH and CDR2 LQKENI. V was pared by 4 bases and J by 8 bases, with 11 bases between. CDR3 sequence: CASSRGKGEKLFF. CDR3 DNA sequence: TGTGCCAGCTCACGAGGGAAAGGCGAAAAACTGTTTTTT.

The V and J genes are TRBV28 and TRBJ1-4; maybe TRBD1 (6 bases). V was cut by 7 bases and J by 10 bases, with 19 bases left in between. The length of the CDR3 is 14 residues. CDR1 MDHEN and CDR2 SYDVKM come from the germline V gene. DNA for the CDR3: TGTGCCAGCACCTTGGGGCAGGGGTCGAGAAAACTGTTTTTT. It translates to CASTLGQGSRKLFF. Complete variable domain (other parts from reference TRBV28 and TRBJ1-4): DVKVTQSSRYLVKRTGEKVFLECVQDMDHENMFWYRQDPGLGLRLIYFSYDVKMKEKGDIPEGYSVSREKKERFSLILESASTNQTSMYLCASTLGQGSRKLFFGSGTQLSVL.

This clone was seen at least ten times. The rearrangement joins TRBV5-1 to TRBJ1-6; D possibly corresponds to TRBD1 (5 bases). Germline CDR1 is SGHRS and CDR2 is YFSETQ. The CDR3 spans 14 residues. Trimming cost V 0 bases and J 10 bases, with 11 bases left between them. CDR3 nucleotide sequence: TGCGCCAGCAGCTTGGGGCAGGGCGGCTCACCCCTCCACTTT. Translated: CASSLGQGGSPLHF.

The chain carries TRBV5-1 and TRBJ2-7, with 12 nucleotides matching TRBD1. CDR3 length: 14 residues. Germline V lookup: CDR1 SGHRS, CDR2 YFSETQ. Trimming removed 4 bases from V and 4 bases from J; junction bases left unmatched: 3. CDR3: CASSTGQGAYEQYF. In DNA, the CDR3 is TGCGCCAGCAGCACGGGACAGGGGGCTTACGAGCAGTACTTC.

This clone was counted a few times. The chain uses TRBV2 and TRBJ1-6, with TRBD1 matching over 8 bases. Per germline, CDR1 SNHLY and CDR2 FYNNEI. CDR3 length equals 14 residues. V dropped 6 bases and J dropped 4; count of bases not matched to a gene: 2. The CDR3 DNA follows: TGTGCCAGCAGGAGACAGGGGTATAATTCACCCCTCCACTTT. This encodes CASRRQGYNSPLHF.

The rearrangement joins TRBV7-9 to TRBJ2-1; TRBD1 matches at 7 bases. The germline V gene encodes CDR1 SEHNR and CDR2 FQNEAQ (reference sequence). The CDR3 is made up of 14 amino acids. Germline trimming cut 5 bases from V and 4 bases from J; bases unmatched to any gene: 5. CDR3: CASSPRRGYNEQFF. The CDR3 nucleotides are TGTGCCAGCAGCCCTCGCAGGGGGTACAATGAGCAGTTCTTC.

The chain couples TRBV7-9 to TRBJ2-5; TRBD2 might be the D (6 bases). The CDR3 loop spans 17 amino acids. Looked up from germline, CDR1 is SEHNR and CDR2 is FQNEAQ (reference sequence). Trimming shortened V by 5 bases and J by 2 bases, and 21 bases separated the two germline ends. The CDR3 DNA reads as TGTGCCAGCAGCGGGGACTCGGGGATAGCGGAGCAAGAGACCCAGTACTTC. It yields the protein CASSGDSGIAEQETQYF.

The CDR3, as DNA: TGTGCCAGCAGCCTGGGACTAGCGGTGACCAATGAGCAGTTCTTC. Encoded protein: CASSLGLAVTNEQFF. The chain uses TRBV13 and TRBJ2-1, with 11 bases fitting TRBD2. V was clipped by 5 bases and J by 6 bases; unmatched bases: 6. The CDR3 is made up of 15 amino acids. Germline V gene lookup returns CDR1 PRHDT and CDR2 FYEKMQ (reference sequence). The whole variable domain, filled in from reference TRBV13 and TRBJ2-1, reads AAGVIQSPRHLIKEKRETATLKCYPIPRHDTVYWYQQGPGQDPQFLISFYEKMQSDKGSIPDRFSAQQFSDYHSELNMSSLELGDSALYFCASSLGLAVTNEQFFGPGTRLTVL.

The rearrangement links TRBV2 to TRBJ2-7; possible D gene TRBD1, 7 bases. Germline CDR1 reads SNHLY; CDR2 reads FYNNEI. Trimming removed 3 bases from V and 3 bases from J, with 12 bases in between. The CDR3 spans 14 residues. This CDR3 reads CASSEEGASYEQYF. Here the CDR3 DNA reads TGTGCCAGCAGTGAGGAGGGGGCGAGCTACGAGCAGTACTTC.

This clone was observed once. The V call is TRBV7-6, the J call TRBJ2-1; TRBD2 might be the D (6 bases). The CDR3 sequence is 14 residues long. The V gene's germline CDR1 is SGHVS and CDR2 FNYEAQ. Trimming left V 3 bases short and J 9 bases short, with 15 bases between. The CDR3 here is CASSLGTPSSEQFF. DNA of the CDR3: TGTGCCAGCAGCTTGGGGACTCCTTCATCTGAGCAGTTCTTC.

In this sample, this clone turned up once. This chain uses TRBV18 with TRBJ1-5; perhaps TRBD1 as D (5 bases). This CDR3 is 16 amino acids long. Trimming shortened V by 4 bases and J by 1 base, and 14 bases separated the two germline ends. CDR1 is KGHSH, CDR2 LQKENI, per germline. This chain's CDR3 is CASSRGHPPSNQPQHF. The CDR3 nucleotides read TGTGCCAGCTCACGAGGACACCCTCCGAGCAATCAGCCCCAGCATTTT.

The chain has TRBV11-3 and TRBJ2-5; TRBD2 might be the D (6 bases). Trimming cost V 0 bases and J 0 bases, with 20 bases left between them. Per germline, CDR1 SGHNT and CDR2 YENEEA. The CDR3 has 19 amino acids. This CDR3 is CASSLDLDRLRLDQETQYF. The CDR3 nucleotides read TGTGCCAGCAGCTTAGATCTGGACCGTTTAAGACTAGACCAAGAGACCCAGTACTTC.

Only one count was recorded for this clone. The chain employs TRBV12-3 or TRBV12-4 and TRBJ2-5; 8 bases agree with TRBD1. Trimming cost V 6 bases and J 5 bases; bases outside gene matches: 5. The CDR3 sequence is 13 residues long. The CDR3 DNA is TGTGCCAGCAGCGGACAGGGAGTTGAGACCCAGTACTTC. The encoded protein is CASSGQGVETQYF.

The chain links TRBV4-1 to TRBJ2-1; 11 bases align to TRBD2. V lost 1 base, J lost 6 bases, and 8 bases stayed unmatched. The V gene's germline CDR1 is MGHRA and CDR2 YSYEKL. This CDR3 is 17 amino acids long. CDR3 in DNA: TGCGCCAGCAGCCAAGTACTAGCGGGAGCCGGGCGCAATGAGCAGTTCTTC. Amino acids: CASSQVLAGAGRNEQFF.